This TCR beta chain was identified in a study of CD8 T cells in Susac syndrome. The authors carried out high-throughput sequencing of TCR beta. They applied it to CD8+ and CD4+ T cells obtained from blood. The multiple sclerosis controls consisted of treatment-naive patients with relapsing-remitting disease, either stable or active. It was with random hexamers that 0.5 to 1 ug RNA was reverse transcribed. The method of amplification for TCR beta CDR3 was immunoSEQ multiplex PCR, covering 54 Vbeta and 13 Jbeta. TCRdb reprocessed the immunoSEQ multiplex PCR reads with MiXCR, giving one entry per CDR3 protein. This sample has a few hundred thousand distinct CDR3 sequences, with approximately 91% found just once. Whole-study findings and limits: The TCR sequencing and HLA analysis in the study involved a relatively small number of individuals, as the study acknowledged.

Germline CDR1 LGHNA, CDR2 YSLEER. This CDR3 is 16 amino acids long. The germline V and J ends were trimmed by 0 bases and 2 bases, with 8 bases remaining between them. Points on this clonotype: Its antigen is unidentified.

This TCR came from a human donor with multiple sclerosis. The chain employs TRBV4-3 and TRBJ2-6; possibly TRBD1 for D (6 bases). Sequenced material: CD8+ T cells from PBMCs. The CDR3 spells CASSQDPGAGANVLTF. DNA of the CDR3: TGCGCCAGCAGCCAAGACCCAGGGGCTGGGGCCAACGTCCTGACTTTC.